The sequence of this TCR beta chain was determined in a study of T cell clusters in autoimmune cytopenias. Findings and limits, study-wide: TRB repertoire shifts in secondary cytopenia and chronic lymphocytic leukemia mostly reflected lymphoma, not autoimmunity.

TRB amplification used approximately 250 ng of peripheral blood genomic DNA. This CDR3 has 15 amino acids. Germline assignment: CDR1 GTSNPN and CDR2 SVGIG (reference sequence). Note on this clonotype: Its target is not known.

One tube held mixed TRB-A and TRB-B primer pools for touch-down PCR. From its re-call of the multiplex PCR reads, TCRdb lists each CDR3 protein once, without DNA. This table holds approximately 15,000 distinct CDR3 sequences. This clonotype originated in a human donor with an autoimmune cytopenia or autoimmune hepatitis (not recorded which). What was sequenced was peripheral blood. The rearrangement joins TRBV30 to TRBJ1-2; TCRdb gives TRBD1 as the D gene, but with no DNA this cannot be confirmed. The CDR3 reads CASSNAGQARSGYTF.